These T cell receptor beta chains were read from a single sample in a study of monozygotic twins with inflammatory bowel disease. TCRdb reprocessed the 5' RACE reads, with one entry per CDR3 protein and no DNA. The sample features 300,000 to 450,000 distinct CDR3 sequences, with 2.5% to 3% in its top ten. The specimen was blood. The receptor set was obtained from a human donor with ulcerative colitis or Crohn's disease, or a healthy co-twin of an affected twin (not recorded which). The CDR3 runs from the conserved cysteine through the conserved F or W.

>TRBV4-1|TRBJ2-5
CASSQGQTGGTQYF
>TRBV7-3|TRBJ2-3
CASSLLGAITDTQYF
>TRBV5-1|TRBJ2-1
CASSLVAQGGGNEQFF
>TRBV5-1|TRBJ2-2
CASSFQGADTGELFF
>TRBV5-1|TRBJ1-5
CASSLDLGGNQPQHF
>TRBV6-6|TRBJ1-2
CASSIDRGKRYTF
>TRBV6-6|TRBJ1-2
CASSDRGANYGYTF
>TRBV20-1|TRBJ1-2
CSARMVSGSRLGYTF
>TRBV25-1|TRBJ2-7
CASSGPGEYEQYF
>TRBV20-1|TRBJ2-6
CSAPDRGSGANVLTF
>TRBV11-2|TRBJ2-3
CASSSQPGQGRGDTQYF
>TRBV4-2|TRBJ1-4
CASSTDRGRSEKLFF
>TRBV7-8|TRBJ2-7
CASSLAGRGLYEQYF
>TRBV5-1|TRBJ1-5
CASSLRRRQEDQPQHF
>TRBV29-1|TRBJ2-3
CSAPGFTDTQYF
>TRBV6-5|TRBJ1-3
CASSYSWSTGATGNTIYF
>TRBV11-2|TRBJ2-2
CASFPGVGELFF
>TRBV7-9|TRBJ2-7
CASSSPTRGHYEQYF
>TRBV27|TRBJ1-2
CASRGNYGYTF
>TRBV20-1|TRBJ2-1
CSARPDRGRHYNEQFF
>TRBV6-2/TRBV6-3|TRBJ2-5
CASSSRLAETQYF
>TRBV20-1|TRBJ2-7
CSALPLSGGAGEQYF